This T cell receptor beta chain was obtained from a study of shared clonotypes between healthy human individuals. Whole-study results and caveats: In general, naive subsets displayed greater estimated richness than memory subsets did.

The germline CDR1 and CDR2 sequences are SGHDT and YYEEEE. This CDR3 is 14 amino acids long. Trimming stripped 0 bases from V and 3 bases from J, with 10 bases between. CD45RO-negative, CCR7-selected cells formed the naive CD8 fraction, which excluded terminally differentiated effector memory CD45RA+ cells. With regard to this clone: Its matching antigen is unknown. The same CDR3 is also encoded by other DNA sequences in this sample.

In the source study's methods: Filtering was not the same, since immunoSEQ gave junction-only sequences without quality scores. Libraries were prepared by immunoSEQ multiplex PCR; TCRdb keeps only in-frame clonotypes and omits some of them. V, J and clone size were drawn from that table, and D and trimming were deduced from the DNA. Counted here are around 700,000 clones, roughly nine tenths occurring once; the ten biggest clones make up approximately 24%. The receptor was isolated from a man aged 25 to 40 in good health. The chain uses TRBV5-6 and TRBJ2-7, with D maybe TRBD1 (7 bases). The sequencing input was naive CD8+ T cells sorted from blood. CDR3 bases: TGTGCCAGCAGCTTGGCAGGGGGGATCTACGAGCAGTACTTC. Residues: CASSLAGGIYEQYF.